This TCR beta chain was recovered during a study of blood T cell repertoires in COVID-19. Study in general: There were acute and convalescent COVID-19 samples, and they came from the United States, Italy and Spain. T cells, B-cell-depleted T cells, or PBMCs provided the cDNA or gDNA that served as material.

Under the authors' procedure: Nucleated cell counts were estimated from reference gene primer amplification. Sequenced by immunoSEQ multiplex PCR; TCRdb stores in-frame clones only, minus some. V, J and clone size are taken as reported in that table, and D and trimming were inferred from the DNA itself. The table lists some 200,000 clones, 84% of them singletons. The CDR3 runs 13 residues. Trimming shortened V by 4 bases and J by 4 bases, and 10 bases separated the two germline ends. Germline CDR1 reads LNHDA; CDR2 reads SQIVND (reference sequence). The J gene is TRBJ1-2, the V gene TRBV19; D gene ambiguous. Sequencing was done on a sample of peripheral blood. This receptor was taken from a woman aged 60-70 years who had recovered from COVID-19. The CDR3: CASSKNGGYGYTF. The CDR3 bases are TGTGCCAGTAGTAAAAATGGCGGCTATGGCTACACCTTC.